This T cell receptor beta chain was profiled in a study of T cells in localized non-small cell lung cancer (dated by TCRdb to 2020 to 2021). Background for the entire study: The study examined T cell repertoires in roughly 240 patients with early-stage NSCLC and compared tumors with uninvolved tumor-adjacent lungs. The mean age of the NSCLC patients was under 70 years, with 120 to 150 men and 95 to 110 women. The cohort consisted of around 250 treatment-naive NSCLC patients whose localized lung tumors had been resected.

Paper-wide results and their limitations: Higher T cell density in blood was associated with longer overall survival, whereas higher clonality in adjacent lung was associated with shorter survival. Because of the exploratory design, TCR variables were selected using unadjusted p-values without false-discovery rate correction. Uninvolved tumor-adjacent lung showed the highest T cell clonality, higher than tumor, which suggests more focused antigenic responses in the uninvolved tumor-adjacent lung. Because multi-region tumor sequencing was not performed, intratumor heterogeneity could not be ruled out. A median of about 53 of the top 100 tumor clones were detected in paired uninvolved adjacent lung, and 28 of these tumor clones were also found among the top 100 clones of the paired uninvolved adjacent lung.

At diagnosis, tumor, uninvolved tumor-adjacent lung and peripheral blood were collected and then preserved as a mix of FFPE and fresh-frozen material. For TCR repertoire profiling, blood samples were analyzed as peripheral blood mononuclear cells. As concerns this clone: The specificity of this receptor is unknown. No base quality information exists; no much larger clone differs at one position.

The immunoSEQ Assay was used to sequence TCR beta CDR3 regions from DNA. Per the source publication's procedure: T cell density was computed as TCR beta template counts normalized to usable DNA estimated by amplifying housekeeping genes. Using the preseqR package, richness was estimated by extrapolating to 120,000 templates for tissue samples and 400,000 templates for PBMC samples. Clonality was calculated as one minus Pielou's evenness. To identify tissue-enriched TCRs, differential abundance testing was run on productive amino-acid clonotypes with a minimum total count of 5 and an alpha of 0.1. Repertoire overlap between compartments was quantified with the Jaccard Index and Morisita Overlap Index. TCR beta CDR3s were clustered by GLIPH together with public tetramer-defined viral CDR3s, and at least three viral sequences plus V-gene enrichment were required for viral motifs. In its TCRdb copy, this immuneACCESS table keeps in-frame sequences only and misses some clones. Where compared with another copy, unresolved V genes explain less than half of these, and the others have no known cause. V, J and clone size are those of that table, while D and trimming were read from the DNA. Here the sample has about 62,000 clones; roughly 79% occur a single time. The top ten clones comprise approximately 4.7% of the sample.

The sequence was obtained from a man aged 40 to 69 with stage II lung adenocarcinoma. This sample comprised PBMCs, obtained before any cancer treatment.

The nucleotide sequence is given as TGTGCCAGCAGTTTAGAAGGAAACCAAGAGACCCAGTACTTC. This sequence encodes CASSLEGNQETQYF. The rearrangement combines TRBV27 with TRBJ2-5; no confident D gene assignment can be made. The CDR1 and CDR2 encoded by the germline V gene (reference sequence) are MNHEY and SMNVEV. V and J lose 2 bases and 0 bases, and a span of 7 bases separates them. There are 14 amino acids in the CDR3, from cysteine to phenylalanine inclusive. CDR3 DNA only is kept here, 42 bases in frame from base 1.